This T cell receptor (beta chain) emerged from a study of regulatory T cells in long-lasting Graves disease. Building of the TCR beta libraries involved iRepertoire HTBI primers and Arm-PCR of CDR3 regions. Original data processing: Analysis of the samples identified roughly 62 TRBV and 14 to 15 TRBJ segments. TCRdb independently ran MiXCR on the multiplex PCR reads; one entry per CDR3 protein. V and J calls and clone size were set by TCRdb, not the authors. Of about 500,000 distinct CDR3 sequences in the sample, more than 10% are singletons; the top ten hold 8% to 10%. Overall study results and limits: Persistent Graves' patients had lower TCR diversity than newly diagnosed ones.

The time point here: newly diagnosed GD, antithyroid drugs for less than 3 months. PBMC-extracted RNA yielded the TCR library. This clonotype was detected many times. What it binds is unknown. These sequences were also reported in another study, on T cells in Graves' hyperthyroidism and ophthalmopathy. That source reports: Within blood appeared most thyroid clonotypes that had expanded above 0.001. With a median lead of approximately six months before onset, the model predicted ophthalmopathy.

Source: peripheral blood mononuclear cells (PBMCs), taken at new diagnosis, from a patient treated with antithyroid drugs. The TCR sequence derives from a woman in her 30s with Graves disease.

CDR3 amino acids: CASSPWDSRNTEAFF. The CDR3 region has the DNA TGTGCCAGTAGTCCATGGGACAGTAGGAACACTGAAGCTTTCTTT. The chain couples TRBV19 to TRBJ1-1; 7 bases line up with TRBD1. The germline V gene encodes CDR1 LNHDA and CDR2 SQIVND (reference sequence). Trimming at V came to 5 bases and at J to 1 base, leaving 7 bases not matched to a gene. This CDR3 has 15 residues.